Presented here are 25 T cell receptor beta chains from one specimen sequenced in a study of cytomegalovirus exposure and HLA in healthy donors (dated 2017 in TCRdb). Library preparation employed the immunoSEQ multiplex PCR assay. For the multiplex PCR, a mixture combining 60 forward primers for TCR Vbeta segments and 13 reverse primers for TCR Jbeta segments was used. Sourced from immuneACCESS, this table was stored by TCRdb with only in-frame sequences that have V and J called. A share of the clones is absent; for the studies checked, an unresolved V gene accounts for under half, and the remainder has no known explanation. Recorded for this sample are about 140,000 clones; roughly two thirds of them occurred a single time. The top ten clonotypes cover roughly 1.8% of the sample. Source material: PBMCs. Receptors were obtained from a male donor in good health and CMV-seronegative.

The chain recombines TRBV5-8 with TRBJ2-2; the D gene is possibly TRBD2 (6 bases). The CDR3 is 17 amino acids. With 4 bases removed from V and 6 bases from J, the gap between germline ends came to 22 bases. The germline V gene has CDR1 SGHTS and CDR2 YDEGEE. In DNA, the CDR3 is TGTGCCAGCAGCCCCAGGCGGGACTCCGGGTTCTCCGGGGAGCTGTTTTTT. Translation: CASSPRRDSGFSGELFF. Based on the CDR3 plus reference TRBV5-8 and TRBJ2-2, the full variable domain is EAGVTQSPTHLIKTRGQQATLRCSPISGHTSVYWYQQALGLGLQFLLWYDEGEERNRGNFPPRFSGRQFPNYSSELNVNALELEDSALYLCASSPRRDSGFSGELFFGEGSRLTVL.

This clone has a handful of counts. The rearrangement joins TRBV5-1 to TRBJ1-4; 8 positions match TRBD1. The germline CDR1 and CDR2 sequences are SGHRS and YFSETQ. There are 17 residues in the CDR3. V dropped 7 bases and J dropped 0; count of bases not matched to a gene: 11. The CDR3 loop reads CASAGTGAFATNEKLFF. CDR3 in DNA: TGCGCCAGCGCCGGGACAGGTGCCTTCGCAACTAATGAAAAACTGTTTTTT.

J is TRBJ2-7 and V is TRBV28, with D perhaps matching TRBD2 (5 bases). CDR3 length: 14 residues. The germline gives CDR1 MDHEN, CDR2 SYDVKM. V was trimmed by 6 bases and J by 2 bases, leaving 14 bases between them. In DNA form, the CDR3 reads TGTGCCAGCAGCCGTTCCCCGGGGACCTACGAGCAGTACTTC. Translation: CASSRSPGTYEQYF.

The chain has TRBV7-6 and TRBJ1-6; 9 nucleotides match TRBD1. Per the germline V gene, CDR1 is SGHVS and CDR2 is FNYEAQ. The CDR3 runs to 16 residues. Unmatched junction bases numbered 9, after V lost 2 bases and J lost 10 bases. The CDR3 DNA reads TGTGCCAGCAGCTTAATGGGACAGGGTATTGAGTCACCCCTCCACTTT. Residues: CASSLMGQGIESPLHF. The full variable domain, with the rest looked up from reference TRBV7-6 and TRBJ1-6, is GAGVSQSPRYKVTKRGQDVALRCDPISGHVSLYWYRQALGQGPEFLTYFNYEAQQDKSGLPNDRFSAERPEGSISTLTIQRTEQRDSAMYRCASSLMGQGIESPLHFGNGTRLTVT.

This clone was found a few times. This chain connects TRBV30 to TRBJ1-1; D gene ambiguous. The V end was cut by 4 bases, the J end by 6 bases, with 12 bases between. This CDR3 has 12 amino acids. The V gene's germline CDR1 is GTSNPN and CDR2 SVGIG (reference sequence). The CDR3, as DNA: TGTGCCTGGAACGGTGAGGACTCTGAAGCTTTCTTT. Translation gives CAWNGEDSEAFF.

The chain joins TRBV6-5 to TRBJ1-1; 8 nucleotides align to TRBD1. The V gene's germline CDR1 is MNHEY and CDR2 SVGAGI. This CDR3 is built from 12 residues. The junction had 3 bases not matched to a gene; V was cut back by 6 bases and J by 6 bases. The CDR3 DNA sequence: TGTGCCAGCAGATCGGACAGGGCTGAAGCTTTCTTT. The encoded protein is CASRSDRAEAFF.

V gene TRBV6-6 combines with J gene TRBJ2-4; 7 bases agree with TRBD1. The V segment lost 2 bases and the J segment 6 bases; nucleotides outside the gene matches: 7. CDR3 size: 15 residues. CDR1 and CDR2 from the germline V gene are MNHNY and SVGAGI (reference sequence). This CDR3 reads CASSYEGTALNIQYF. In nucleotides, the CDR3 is TGTGCCAGCAGTTACGAAGGGACAGCTTTAAACATTCAGTACTTC.

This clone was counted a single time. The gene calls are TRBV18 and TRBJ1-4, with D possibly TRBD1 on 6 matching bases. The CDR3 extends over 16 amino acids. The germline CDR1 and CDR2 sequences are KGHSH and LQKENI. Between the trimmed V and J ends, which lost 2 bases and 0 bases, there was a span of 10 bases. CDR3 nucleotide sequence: TGTGCCAGCTCACCAAACGAGGGGGCAACTAATGAAAAACTGTTTTTT. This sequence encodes CASSPNEGATNEKLFF.

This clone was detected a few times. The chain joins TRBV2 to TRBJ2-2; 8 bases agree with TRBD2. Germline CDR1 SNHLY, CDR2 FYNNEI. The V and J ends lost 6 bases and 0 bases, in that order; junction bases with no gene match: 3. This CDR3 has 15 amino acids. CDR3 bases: TGTGCCAGCAGGGGACTAGTTTCGAACACCGGGGAGCTGTTTTTT. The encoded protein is CASRGLVSNTGELFF.

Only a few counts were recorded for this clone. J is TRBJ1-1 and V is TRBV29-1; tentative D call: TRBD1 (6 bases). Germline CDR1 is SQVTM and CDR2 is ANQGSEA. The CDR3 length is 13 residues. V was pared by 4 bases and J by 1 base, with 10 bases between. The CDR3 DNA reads TGCAGCGTTGCCGGGACATCGAACACTGAAGCTTTCTTT. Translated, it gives CSVAGTSNTEAFF.

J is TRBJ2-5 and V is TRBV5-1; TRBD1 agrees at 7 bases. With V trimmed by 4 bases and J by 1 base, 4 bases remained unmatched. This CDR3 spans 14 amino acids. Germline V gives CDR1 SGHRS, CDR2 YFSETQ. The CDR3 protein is CASSRTGSQETQYF. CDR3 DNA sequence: TGCGCCAGCAGCCGGACAGGTAGCCAAGAGACCCAGTACTTC.

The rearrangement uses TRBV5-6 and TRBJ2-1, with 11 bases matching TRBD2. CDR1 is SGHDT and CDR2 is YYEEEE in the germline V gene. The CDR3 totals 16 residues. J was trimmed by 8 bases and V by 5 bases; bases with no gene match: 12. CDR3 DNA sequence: TGTGCCAGCAGGAGAACACTAGCGGGGGCGATCTATGAGCAGTTCTTC. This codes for CASRRTLAGAIYEQFF.

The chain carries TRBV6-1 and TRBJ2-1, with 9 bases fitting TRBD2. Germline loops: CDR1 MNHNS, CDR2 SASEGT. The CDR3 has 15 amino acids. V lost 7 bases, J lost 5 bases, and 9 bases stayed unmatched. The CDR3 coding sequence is TGTGCCAGCACCCTCAGCGGGGGGCCCCACAATGAGCAGTTCTTC. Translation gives CASTLSGGPHNEQFF.

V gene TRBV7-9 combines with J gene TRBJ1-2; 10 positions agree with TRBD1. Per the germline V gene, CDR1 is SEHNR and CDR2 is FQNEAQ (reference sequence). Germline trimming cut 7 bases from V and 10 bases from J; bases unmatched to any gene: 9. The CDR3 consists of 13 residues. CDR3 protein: CASIEGQGQPYTF. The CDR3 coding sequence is TGTGCCAGCATCGAGGGACAGGGGCAGCCCTACACCTTC.

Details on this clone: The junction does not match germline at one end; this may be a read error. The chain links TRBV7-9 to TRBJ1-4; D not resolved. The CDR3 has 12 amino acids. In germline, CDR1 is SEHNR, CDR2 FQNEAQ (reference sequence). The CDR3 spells CASSLVPVDFAF. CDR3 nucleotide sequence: TGTGCCAGCAGCTTAGTACCCGTCGACTTTGCATTT.

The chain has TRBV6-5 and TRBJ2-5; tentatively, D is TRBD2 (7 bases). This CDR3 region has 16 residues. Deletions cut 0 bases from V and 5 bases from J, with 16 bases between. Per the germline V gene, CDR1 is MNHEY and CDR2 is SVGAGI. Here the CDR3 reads CASSYSIGGAGETQYF. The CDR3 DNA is TGTGCCAGCAGTTACTCGATAGGGGGGGCCGGGGAGACCCAGTACTTC.

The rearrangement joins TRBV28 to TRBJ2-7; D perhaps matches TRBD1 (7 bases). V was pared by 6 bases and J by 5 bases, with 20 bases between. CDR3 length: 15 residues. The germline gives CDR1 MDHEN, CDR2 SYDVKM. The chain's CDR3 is CASSHQPTGRNEQYF. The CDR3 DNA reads TGTGCCAGCAGCCACCAACCGACAGGGAGGAACGAGCAGTACTTC.

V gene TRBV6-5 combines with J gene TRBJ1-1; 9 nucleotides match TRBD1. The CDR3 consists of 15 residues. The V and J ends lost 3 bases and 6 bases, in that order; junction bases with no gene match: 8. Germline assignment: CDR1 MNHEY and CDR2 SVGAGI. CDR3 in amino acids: CASSYPGQGWAEAFF. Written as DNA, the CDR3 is TGTGCCAGCAGTTATCCGGGACAGGGTTGGGCTGAAGCTTTCTTT.

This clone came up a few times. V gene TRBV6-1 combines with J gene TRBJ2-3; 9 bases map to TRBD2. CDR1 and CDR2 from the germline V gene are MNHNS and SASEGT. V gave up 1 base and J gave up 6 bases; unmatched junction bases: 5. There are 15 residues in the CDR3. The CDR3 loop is CASSEGRGGGDTQYF. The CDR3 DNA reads TGTGCCAGCAGTGAAGGGCGGGGGGGTGGTGATACGCAGTATTTT.

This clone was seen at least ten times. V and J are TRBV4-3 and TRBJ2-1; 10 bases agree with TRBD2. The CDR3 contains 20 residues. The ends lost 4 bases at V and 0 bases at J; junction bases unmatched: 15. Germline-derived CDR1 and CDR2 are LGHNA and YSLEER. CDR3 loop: CASSPLMERGGTTSYNEQFF. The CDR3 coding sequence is TGCGCCAGCAGCCCGCTGATGGAGCGGGGGGGGACAACCTCCTACAATGAGCAGTTCTTC.

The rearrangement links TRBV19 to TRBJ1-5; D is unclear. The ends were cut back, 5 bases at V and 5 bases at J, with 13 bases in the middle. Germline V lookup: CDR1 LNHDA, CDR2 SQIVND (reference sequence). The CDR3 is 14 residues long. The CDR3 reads CASSYASIDQPQHF. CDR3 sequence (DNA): TGTGCCAGTAGTTATGCTTCTATCGATCAGCCCCAGCATTTT.

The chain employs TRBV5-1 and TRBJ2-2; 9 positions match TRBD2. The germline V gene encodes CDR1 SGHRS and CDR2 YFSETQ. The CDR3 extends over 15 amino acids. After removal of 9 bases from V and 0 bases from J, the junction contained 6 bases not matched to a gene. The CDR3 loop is CATGLAHANTGELFF. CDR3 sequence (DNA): TGCGCCACCGGACTAGCGCATGCGAACACCGGGGAGCTGTTTTTT.

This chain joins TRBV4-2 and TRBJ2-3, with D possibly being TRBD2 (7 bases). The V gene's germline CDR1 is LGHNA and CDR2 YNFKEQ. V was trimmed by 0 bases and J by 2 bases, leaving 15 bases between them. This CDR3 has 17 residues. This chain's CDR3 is CASSQDRGTTFTDTQYF. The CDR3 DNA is TGTGCCAGCAGCCAAGATAGGGGGACTACTTTCACAGATACGCAGTATTTT.

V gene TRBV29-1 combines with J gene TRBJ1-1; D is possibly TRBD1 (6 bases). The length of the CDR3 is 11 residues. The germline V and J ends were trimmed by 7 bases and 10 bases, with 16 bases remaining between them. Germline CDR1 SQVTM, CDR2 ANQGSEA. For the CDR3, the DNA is TGCAGCGCTTCCCTAGGGGGGGCAGCTTTCTTT. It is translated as CSASLGGAAFF.

CDR3 sequence reads: CASLKPDTYEQYF. The CDR3 coding sequence is TGTGCCAGCTTAAAGCCCGATACCTACGAGCAGTACTTC. The chain is built from TRBV6-6 and TRBJ2-7; D unresolved. The ends were cut back, 8 bases at V and 2 bases at J, with 13 bases in the middle. The germline V gene encodes CDR1 MNHNY and CDR2 SVGAGI (reference sequence). CDR3 length: 13 residues.